Below are 25 T cell receptor beta chains sequenced from a single sample in a study of shared clonotypes between healthy human individuals (dated by TCRdb to 2020 to 2021). The library was made by the immunoSEQ multiplex PCR assay. What TCRdb holds here is the immuneACCESS table cut down to in-frame rearrangements. Part of the clones is not present; checked against another copy, under half of the missing clones reflect an unresolved V gene, and the others are unexplained. In all, the sample holds about 2.4 million clones, and 90% to 95% of those were seen once. Around 0.37% of the sample comes from the top ten. Sequences were obtained from naive CD4+ T cells from PBMCs. The sample's cell subset or site label, decoded: CD45RA+ positively selected. These receptors came from a man aged 18-30 years in good health. Some clones in this sample may be carry-over from other donors' samples.

The chain links TRBV30 to TRBJ1-5; the match to TRBD1 covers 7 bases. The germline CDR1 and CDR2 sequences are GTSNPN and SVGIG (reference sequence). Losses at the gene ends were 4 bases for V and 6 bases for J; bases not matched to a gene: 9. CDR3 size: 14 residues. CDR3 DNA: TGTGCCTGGACCCCAGGGGGACCGGGTCAGCCCCAGCATTTT. Its translation is CAWTPGGPGQPQHF. The variable domain in full, with the rest retrieved from reference TRBV30 and TRBJ1-5, is SQTIHQWPATLVQPVGSPLSLECTVEGTSNPNLYWYRQAAGRGLQLLFYSVGIGQISSEVPQNLSASRPQDRQFILSSKKLLLSDSGFYLCAWTPGGPGQPQHFGDGTRLSIL.

Of note for this clone: The sample contains more than one DNA sequence encoding this CDR3. The rearrangement uses TRBV5-1 and TRBJ2-7, with D unresolved. This CDR3 spans 13 amino acids. V lost 2 bases and J 1 base, leaving 7 bases between the germline ends. Per germline, CDR1 SGHRS and CDR2 YFSETQ. The CDR3 region has the DNA TGCGCCAGCAGCTTTATAGGGTCCTACGAGCAGTACTTC. Amino acids: CASSFIGSYEQYF.

This sequence joins TRBV7-3 and TRBJ1-1; D unresolved. The CDR3 runs to 16 residues. Germline V gene lookup returns CDR1 SGHTA and CDR2 FQGTGA. V lost 2 bases and J 0 bases, leaving 13 bases between the germline ends. The CDR3 loop is CASSLSVQAMNTEAFF. In DNA, the CDR3 is TGTGCCAGCAGCTTATCCGTCCAGGCGATGAACACTGAAGCTTTCTTT.

The chain combines TRBV28 with TRBJ2-6; no clear D. Germline V lookup: CDR1 MDHEN, CDR2 SYDVKM. CDR3 length: 15 residues. The V end was cut by 6 bases, the J end by 3 bases, with 12 bases between. CDR3 in amino acids: CASRAGWLGANVLTF. CDR3 bases: TGTGCCAGCAGGGCTGGCTGGCTTGGGGCCAACGTCCTGACTTTC.

V and J are TRBV4-1 and TRBJ2-3; D might be TRBD1 or TRBD2, each matching 6 bases. Germline V gene data show CDR1 as MGHRA and CDR2 as YSYEKL. The CDR3 spans 15 residues. Trimming took off 3 bases at V and 9 bases at J, with 19 bases between the two ends. Here the CDR3 reads CASSQEGHPGQTQYF. Written as DNA, the CDR3 is TGCGCCAGCAGCCAGGAGGGACACCCGGGCCAAACGCAGTATTTT.

The chain has TRBV7-9 and TRBJ1-1, with D unresolved. CDR3 length: 13 residues. Trimming stripped 2 bases from V and 7 bases from J, with 11 bases between. The germline V gene encodes CDR1 SEHNR and CDR2 FQNEAQ (reference sequence). The CDR3 is CASSLSMRFEAFF. DNA of the CDR3: TGTGCCAGCAGCTTATCTATGAGGTTTGAAGCTTTCTTT.

The rearrangement joins TRBV29-1 to TRBJ2-1, with 7 nucleotides matching TRBD2. The germline V gene encodes CDR1 SQVTM and CDR2 ANQGSEA. Trimming cost V 6 bases and J 0 bases; bases outside gene matches: 8. CDR3 length: 15 residues. The CDR3 sequence is CSVVTPSGSYNEQFF. For the CDR3, the DNA is TGCAGCGTAGTTACCCCTAGCGGCTCCTACAATGAGCAGTTCTTC.

The V call is TRBV9, the J call TRBJ2-7; D might be TRBD2 (7 bases). CDR3 size: 16 residues. Germline V gene lookup returns CDR1 SGDLS and CDR2 YYNGEE. Trimming took off 0 bases at V and 7 bases at J, with 20 bases between the two ends. The CDR3 here is CASSVGGASGPGEQYF. The CDR3 DNA reads as TGTGCCAGCAGCGTAGGGGGGGCTAGCGGCCCTGGAGAGCAGTACTTC.

Worth noting for this clone: The sample carries other DNA sequences with the same CDR3. V and J are TRBV2 and TRBJ2-7; no firm D call. The length of the CDR3 is 13 residues. CDR1 is SNHLY, CDR2 FYNNEI, per germline. Trimming cost V 4 bases and J 0 bases, with 7 bases left between them. The CDR3 nucleotides are TGTGCCAGCAGTGCAGACATCTCCTACGAGCAGTACTTC. It codes for CASSADISYEQYF.

The chain carries TRBV9 and TRBJ1-4; TRBD1 might be the D (6 bases). Germline values: CDR1 SGDLS, CDR2 YYNGEE. Deletions cut 4 bases from V and 5 bases from J, with 12 bases between. The CDR3 covers 14 residues. The CDR3 DNA follows: TGTGCCAGCAGCCGCAGGGGAGGGAATGAAAAACTGTTTTTT. Translation gives CASSRRGGNEKLFF.

The chain recombines TRBV18 with TRBJ2-5; D is possibly TRBD1 or TRBD2 (5 bases each). Trimming cost V 6 bases and J 5 bases, with 19 bases left between them. From germline, CDR1 is KGHSH and CDR2 LQKENI. CDR3 length: 15 amino acids. CDR3 protein: CASSPAGGLDETQYF. The DNA of the CDR3 is TGTGCCAGCTCCCCAGCTGGGGGTTTAGACGAGACCCAGTACTTC.

This chain joins TRBV28 and TRBJ2-4; the match to TRBD2 covers 13 bases. Germline V gene sequence: CDR1 MDHEN, CDR2 SYDVKM. The CDR3 runs 20 residues. V lost 1 base, J lost 1 base, and 10 bases stayed unmatched. CDR3 sequence reads: CASSLSSGLAGRGAKNIQYF. The CDR3 DNA reads as TGTGCCAGCAGTTTATCATCGGGACTAGCGGGACGGGGGGCCAAAAACATTCAGTACTTC.

This clone was picked up one time. The V gene is TRBV27, the J gene TRBJ2-2; TRBD2 might be the D (5 bases). Germline-derived CDR1 and CDR2 are MNHEY and SMNVEV (reference sequence). CDR3 length: 12 amino acids. Trimming took off 2 bases at V and 11 bases at J, with 9 bases between the two ends. CDR3 in amino acids: CASSLGGPELFF. The CDR3 nucleotides are TGTGCCAGCAGTTTAGGAGGACCAGAGCTGTTTTTT.

This clone showed up just once. Different DNA sequences within this sample yield the same CDR3. The V call is TRBV28, the J call TRBJ1-2, with a possible D match to TRBD1 (5 bases). CDR3 length: 14 amino acids. The ends were cut back, 5 bases at V and 2 bases at J, with 12 bases in the middle. Germline-derived CDR1 and CDR2 are MDHEN and SYDVKM. This chain's CDR3 is CASSPGTANYGYTF. In nucleotides, the CDR3 is TGTGCCAGCAGTCCCGGGACGGCGAACTATGGCTACACCTTC.

V and J are TRBV7-9 and TRBJ2-3; TRBD1 agrees at 10 bases. After removal of 9 bases from V and 3 bases from J, the junction contained 6 bases not matched to a gene. CDR1 SEHNR and CDR2 FQNEAQ come from the germline V gene (reference sequence). This CDR3 comprises 14 residues. In DNA form, the CDR3 reads TGTGCCAGTGACCGGGACAGGGGAACAGATACGCAGTATTTT. Translated: CASDRDRGTDTQYF.

The chain joins TRBV7-9 to TRBJ2-5; unclear D gene. Germline V gene lookup returns CDR1 SEHNR and CDR2 FQNEAQ (reference sequence). Trimming shortened V by 2 bases and J by 5 bases, and 27 bases separated the two germline ends. The CDR3 is 19 residues long. The DNA for the CDR3 is TGTGCCAGCAGCTTACGCCAGTGGATGTCTCGCTCGGATTGGGAGACCCAGTACTTC. Amino acid sequence: CASSLRQWMSRSDWETQYF.

The chain joins TRBV2 to TRBJ2-7, with 7 bases aligning to TRBD1. Trimming at V came to 6 bases and at J to 0 bases, leaving 5 bases not matched to a gene. Germline assignment: CDR1 SNHLY and CDR2 FYNNEI. This CDR3 comprises 14 residues. The CDR3, as DNA: TGTGCCAGCAGAGGACAGGTAATCTCCTACGAGCAGTACTTC. This translates into CASRGQVISYEQYF.

The V call is TRBV6-1, the J call TRBJ1-2, with D perhaps TRBD1 (5 bases). The CDR3 is made up of 15 amino acids. The V end was cut by 0 bases, the J end by 7 bases, with 15 bases between. CDR1 and CDR2 from the germline V gene are MNHNS and SASEGT. The CDR3 bases are TGTGCCAGCAGTGAAGCGATGGGGGTTTATTTTGGCTACACCTTC. This gives the protein CASSEAMGVYFGYTF.

CDR3 sequence reads: CASNMGWEGTYEQYF. The CDR3 DNA sequence: TGCGCCAGCAACATGGGGTGGGAGGGTACCTACGAGCAGTACTTC. This sequence joins TRBV5-1 and TRBJ2-7; TRBD2 agrees at 7 bases. Trimming cost V 6 bases and J 2 bases; bases outside gene matches: 11. CDR1 is SGHRS and CDR2 is YFSETQ in the germline V gene. The CDR3 is made up of 15 amino acids. The whole variable domain, filled in from reference TRBV5-1 and TRBJ2-7, reads KAGVTQTPRYLIKTRGQQVTLSCSPISGHRSVSWYQQTPGQGLQFLFEYFSETQRNKGNFPGRFSGRQFSNSRSEMNVSTLELGDSALYLCASNMGWEGTYEQYFGPGTRLTVT.

The chain uses TRBV5-5 and TRBJ1-1; no clear D gene. The germline CDR1 and CDR2 sequences are SGHKS and YYEKEE (reference sequence). V dropped 0 bases and J dropped 11 bases, with 14 bases sitting between them. The CDR3 covers 13 residues. The CDR3 region is CASSLAGSMKAFF. The CDR3 DNA is TGTGCCAGCAGCTTGGCGGGGAGTATGAAGGCTTTCTTT.

The V gene is TRBV28, the J gene TRBJ1-3, with 12 bases identical to TRBD1. The CDR3 length is 20 residues. Germline lookup yields CDR1 MDHEN and CDR2 SYDVKM. V lost 7 bases and J lost 0; bases outside the gene matches: 16. The CDR3 spells CASTSIRGTGGLFSGNTIYF. Written as DNA, the CDR3 is TGTGCCAGCACCTCCATTAGAGGGACAGGGGGCCTGTTCTCTGGAAACACCATATATTTT. The whole variable domain, remainder taken from reference TRBV28 and TRBJ1-3, is DVKVTQSSRYLVKRTGEKVFLECVQDMDHENMFWYRQDPGLGLRLIYFSYDVKMKEKGDIPEGYSVSREKKERFSLILESASTNQTSMYLCASTSIRGTGGLFSGNTIYFGEGSWLTVV.

The chain has TRBV28 and TRBJ2-5, with a possible D match to TRBD2 (5 bases). The V gene lost 3 bases and the J gene lost 2 bases, with 10 bases spanning the gap. Germline V lookup: CDR1 MDHEN, CDR2 SYDVKM. The CDR3 consists of 14 residues. The CDR3 nucleotides are TGTGCCAGCAGTTTCCGGCGGGCGCAAGAGACCCAGTACTTC. Its translation is CASSFRRAQETQYF.

V is TRBV5-1 and J is TRBJ2-1; 10 bases fit TRBD2. This CDR3 contains 15 residues. V lost 2 bases and J lost 4; bases outside the gene matches: 3. From germline, CDR1 is SGHRS and CDR2 YFSETQ. CDR3 DNA sequence: TGCGCCAGCAGCTTTCTAGCGGGAGATTACAATGAGCAGTTCTTC. This codes for CASSFLAGDYNEQFF.

The V call is TRBV21-1, the J call TRBJ1-1; the table's D gene call, TRBD1, was not cross checked with the DNA. TRBV21-1 is termed a pseudogene. The CDR3 length is 17 residues. DNA for the CDR3: TGTGCCAGCAGCAACCGGGACAGGGCACTCATGAACACTGAAGCTTTCTTT. Amino acid sequence: CASSNRDRALMNTEAFF.

The chain recombines TRBV11-2 with TRBJ2-1; 8 bases are a match to TRBD2. J lost 8 bases, V lost 5 bases, and 8 bases had no gene match. The CDR3 sequence is 14 residues long. Per the germline V gene, CDR1 is SGHAT and CDR2 is FQNNGV. The CDR3 DNA reads as TGTGCCAGCAGCCCCGGGACTAGTTTACATGAGCAGTTCTTC. Amino acids: CASSPGTSLHEQFF. The full variable domain, with the rest looked up from reference TRBV11-2 and TRBJ2-1, is EAGVAQSPRYKIIEKRQSVAFWCNPISGHATLYWYQQILGQGPKLLIQFQNNGVVDDSQLPKDRFSAERLKGVDSTLKIQPAKLEDSAVYLCASSPGTSLHEQFFGPGTRLTVL.